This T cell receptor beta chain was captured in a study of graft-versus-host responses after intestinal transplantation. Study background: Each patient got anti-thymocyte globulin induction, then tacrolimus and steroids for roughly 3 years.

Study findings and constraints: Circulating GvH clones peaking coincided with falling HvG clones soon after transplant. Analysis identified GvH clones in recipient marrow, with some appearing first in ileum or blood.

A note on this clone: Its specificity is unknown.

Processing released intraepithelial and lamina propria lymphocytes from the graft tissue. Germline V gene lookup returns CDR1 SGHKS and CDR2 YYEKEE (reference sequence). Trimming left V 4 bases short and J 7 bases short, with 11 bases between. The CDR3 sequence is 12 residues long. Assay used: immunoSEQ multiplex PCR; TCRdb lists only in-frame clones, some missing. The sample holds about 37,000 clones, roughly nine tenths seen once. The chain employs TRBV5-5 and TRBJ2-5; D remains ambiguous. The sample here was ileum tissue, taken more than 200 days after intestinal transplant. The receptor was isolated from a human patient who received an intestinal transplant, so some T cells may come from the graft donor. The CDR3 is CASSPPSGTQYF. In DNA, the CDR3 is TGTGCCAGCAGCCCCCCCAGTGGGACCCAGTACTTC. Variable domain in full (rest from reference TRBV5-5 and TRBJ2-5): DAGVTQSPTHLIKTRGQQVTLRCSPISGHKSVSWYQQVLGQGPQFIFQYYEKEERGRGNFPDRFSARQFPNYSSELNVNALLLGDSALYLCASSPPSGTQYFGPGTRLLVL.